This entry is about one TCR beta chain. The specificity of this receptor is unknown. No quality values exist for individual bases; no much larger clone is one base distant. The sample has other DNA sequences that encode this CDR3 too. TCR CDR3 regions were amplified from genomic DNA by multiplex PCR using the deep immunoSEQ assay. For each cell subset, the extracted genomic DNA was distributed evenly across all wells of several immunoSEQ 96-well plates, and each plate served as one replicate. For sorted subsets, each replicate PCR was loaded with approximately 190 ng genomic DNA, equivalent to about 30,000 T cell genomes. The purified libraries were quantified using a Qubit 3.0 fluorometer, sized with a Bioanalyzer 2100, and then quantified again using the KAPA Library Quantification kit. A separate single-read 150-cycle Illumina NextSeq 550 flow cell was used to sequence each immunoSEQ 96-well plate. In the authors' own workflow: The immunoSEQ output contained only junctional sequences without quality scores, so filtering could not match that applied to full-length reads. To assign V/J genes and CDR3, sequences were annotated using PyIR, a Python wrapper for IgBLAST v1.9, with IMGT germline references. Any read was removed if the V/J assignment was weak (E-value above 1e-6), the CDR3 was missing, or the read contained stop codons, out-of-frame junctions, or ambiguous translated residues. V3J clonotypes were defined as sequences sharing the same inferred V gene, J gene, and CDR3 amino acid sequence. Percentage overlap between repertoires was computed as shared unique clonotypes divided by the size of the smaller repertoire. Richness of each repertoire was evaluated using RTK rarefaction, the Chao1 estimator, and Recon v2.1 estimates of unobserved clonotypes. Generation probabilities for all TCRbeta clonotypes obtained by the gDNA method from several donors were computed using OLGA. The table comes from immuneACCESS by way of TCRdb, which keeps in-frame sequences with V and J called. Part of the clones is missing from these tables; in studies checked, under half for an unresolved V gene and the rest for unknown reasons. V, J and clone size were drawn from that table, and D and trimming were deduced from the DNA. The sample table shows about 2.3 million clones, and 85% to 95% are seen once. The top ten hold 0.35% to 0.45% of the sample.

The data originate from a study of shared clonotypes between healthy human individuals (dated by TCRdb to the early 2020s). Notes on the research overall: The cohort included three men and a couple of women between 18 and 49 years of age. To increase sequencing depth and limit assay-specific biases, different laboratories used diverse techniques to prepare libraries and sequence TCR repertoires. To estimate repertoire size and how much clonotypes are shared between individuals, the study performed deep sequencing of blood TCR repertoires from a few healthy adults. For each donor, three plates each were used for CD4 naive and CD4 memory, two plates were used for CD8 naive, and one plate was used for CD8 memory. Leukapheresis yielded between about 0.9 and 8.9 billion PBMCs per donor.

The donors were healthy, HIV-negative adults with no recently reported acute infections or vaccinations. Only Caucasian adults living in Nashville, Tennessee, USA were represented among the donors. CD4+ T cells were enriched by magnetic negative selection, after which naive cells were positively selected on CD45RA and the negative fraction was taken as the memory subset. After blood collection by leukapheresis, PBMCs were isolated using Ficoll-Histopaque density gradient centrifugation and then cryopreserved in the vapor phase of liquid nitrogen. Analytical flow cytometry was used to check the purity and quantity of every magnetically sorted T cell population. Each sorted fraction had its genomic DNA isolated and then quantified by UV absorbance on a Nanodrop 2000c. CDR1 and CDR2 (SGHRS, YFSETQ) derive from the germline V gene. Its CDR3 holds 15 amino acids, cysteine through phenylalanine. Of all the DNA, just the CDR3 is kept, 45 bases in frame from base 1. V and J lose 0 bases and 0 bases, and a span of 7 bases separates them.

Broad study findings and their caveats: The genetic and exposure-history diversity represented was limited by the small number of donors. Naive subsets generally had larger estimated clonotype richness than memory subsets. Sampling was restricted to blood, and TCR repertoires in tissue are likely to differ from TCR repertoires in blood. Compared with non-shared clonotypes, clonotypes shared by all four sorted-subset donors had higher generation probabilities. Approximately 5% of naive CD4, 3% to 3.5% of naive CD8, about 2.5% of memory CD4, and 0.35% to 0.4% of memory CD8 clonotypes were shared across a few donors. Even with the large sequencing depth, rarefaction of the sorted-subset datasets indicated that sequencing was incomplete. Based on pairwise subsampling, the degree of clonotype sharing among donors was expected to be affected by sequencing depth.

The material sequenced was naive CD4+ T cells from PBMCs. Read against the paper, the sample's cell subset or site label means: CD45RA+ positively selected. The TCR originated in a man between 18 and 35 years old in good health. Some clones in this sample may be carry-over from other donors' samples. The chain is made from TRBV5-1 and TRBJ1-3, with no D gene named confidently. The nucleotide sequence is TGCGCCAGCAGCTTGGGGAGTCCCTCTGGAAACACCATATATTTT. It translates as CASSLGSPSGNTIYF.